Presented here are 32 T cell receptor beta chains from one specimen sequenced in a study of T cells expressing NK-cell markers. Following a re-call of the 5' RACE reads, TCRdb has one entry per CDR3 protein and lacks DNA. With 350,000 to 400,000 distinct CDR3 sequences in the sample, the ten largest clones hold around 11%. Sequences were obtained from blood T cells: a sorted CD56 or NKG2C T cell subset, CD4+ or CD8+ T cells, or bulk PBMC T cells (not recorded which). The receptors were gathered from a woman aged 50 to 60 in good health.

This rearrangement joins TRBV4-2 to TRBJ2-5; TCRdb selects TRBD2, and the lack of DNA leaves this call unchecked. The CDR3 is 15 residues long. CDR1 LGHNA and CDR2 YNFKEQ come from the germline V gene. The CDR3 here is CASSPRAGGQETQYF.

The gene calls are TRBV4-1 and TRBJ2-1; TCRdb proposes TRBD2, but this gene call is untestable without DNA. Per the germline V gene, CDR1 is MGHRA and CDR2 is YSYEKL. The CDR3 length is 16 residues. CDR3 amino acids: CASSQALAGVRNEQFF.

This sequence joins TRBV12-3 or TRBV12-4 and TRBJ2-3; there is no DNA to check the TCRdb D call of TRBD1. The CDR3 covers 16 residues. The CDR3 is CASSDPWGAVEGTQYF.

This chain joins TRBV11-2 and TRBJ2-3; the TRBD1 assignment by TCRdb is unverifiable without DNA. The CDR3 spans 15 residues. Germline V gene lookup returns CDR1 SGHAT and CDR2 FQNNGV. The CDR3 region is CASSFYGKGIDTQYF. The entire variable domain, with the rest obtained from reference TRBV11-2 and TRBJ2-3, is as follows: EAGVAQSPRYKIIEKRQSVAFWCNPISGHATLYWYQQILGQGPKLLIQFQNNGVVDDSQLPKDRFSAERLKGVDSTLKIQPAKLEDSAVYLCASSFYGKGIDTQYFGPGTRLTVL.

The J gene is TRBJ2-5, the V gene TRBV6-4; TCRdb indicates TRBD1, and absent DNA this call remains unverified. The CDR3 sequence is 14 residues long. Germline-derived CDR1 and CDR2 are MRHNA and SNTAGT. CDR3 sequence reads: CASSAFSEDKTQYF.

CDR3: CASSYSGGLMGSEQFF. This rearrangement joins TRBV6-2 or TRBV6-3 to TRBJ2-1; TCRdb calls TRBD2, which cannot be checked without DNA. CDR1 and CDR2 from the germline V gene are MNHEY and SVGEGT. The CDR3 sequence is 16 residues long.

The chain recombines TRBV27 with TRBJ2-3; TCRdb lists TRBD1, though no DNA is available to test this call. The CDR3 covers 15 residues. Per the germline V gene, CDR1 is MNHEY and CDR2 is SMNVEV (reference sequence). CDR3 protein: CASSTGTVAPDTQYF.

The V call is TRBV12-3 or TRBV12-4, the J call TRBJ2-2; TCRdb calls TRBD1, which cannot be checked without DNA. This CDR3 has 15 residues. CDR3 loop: CASSAHTGGTGELFF.

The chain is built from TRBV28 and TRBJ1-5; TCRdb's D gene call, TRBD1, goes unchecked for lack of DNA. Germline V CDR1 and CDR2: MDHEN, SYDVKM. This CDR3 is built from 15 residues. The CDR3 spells CASSFLQGRGQPQHF.

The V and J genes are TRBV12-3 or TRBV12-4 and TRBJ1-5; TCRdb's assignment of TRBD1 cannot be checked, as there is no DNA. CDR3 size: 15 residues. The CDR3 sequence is CASSFERDMGQPQHF.

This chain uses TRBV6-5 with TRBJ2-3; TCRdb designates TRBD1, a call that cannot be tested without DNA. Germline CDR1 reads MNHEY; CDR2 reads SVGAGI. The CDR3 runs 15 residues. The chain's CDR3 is CASLSDQGRTDTQYF.

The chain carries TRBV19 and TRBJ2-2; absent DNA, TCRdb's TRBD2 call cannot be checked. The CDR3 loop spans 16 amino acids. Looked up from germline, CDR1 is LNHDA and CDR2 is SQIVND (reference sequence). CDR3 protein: CASSSGRDPNTGELFF.

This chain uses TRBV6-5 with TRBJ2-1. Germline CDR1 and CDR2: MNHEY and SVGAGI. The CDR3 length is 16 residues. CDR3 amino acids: CASSYLGLQKENEQFF.

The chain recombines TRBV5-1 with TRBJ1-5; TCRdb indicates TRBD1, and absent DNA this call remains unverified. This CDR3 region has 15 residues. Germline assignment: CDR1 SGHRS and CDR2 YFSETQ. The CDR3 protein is CASSPGHHINQPQHF. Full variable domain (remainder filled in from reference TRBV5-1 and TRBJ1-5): KAGVTQTPRYLIKTRGQQVTLSCSPISGHRSVSWYQQTPGQGLQFLFEYFSETQRNKGNFPGRFSGRQFSNSRSEMNVSTLELGDSALYLCASSPGHHINQPQHFGDGTRLSIL.

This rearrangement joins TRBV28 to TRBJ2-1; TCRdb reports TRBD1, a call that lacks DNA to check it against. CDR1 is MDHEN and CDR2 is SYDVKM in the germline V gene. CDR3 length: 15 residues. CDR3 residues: CASSLRGQSYNEQFF.

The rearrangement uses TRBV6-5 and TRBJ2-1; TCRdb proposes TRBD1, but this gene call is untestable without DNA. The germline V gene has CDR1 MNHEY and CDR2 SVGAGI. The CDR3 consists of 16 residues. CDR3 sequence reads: CASSYLARGSSNEQFF.

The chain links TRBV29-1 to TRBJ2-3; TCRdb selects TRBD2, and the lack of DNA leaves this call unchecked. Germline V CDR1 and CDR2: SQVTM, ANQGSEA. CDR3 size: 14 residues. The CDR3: CSVGKAGITDTQYF.

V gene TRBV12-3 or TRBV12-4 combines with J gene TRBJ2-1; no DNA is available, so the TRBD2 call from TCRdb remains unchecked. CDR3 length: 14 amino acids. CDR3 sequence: CASKERESANEQFF.

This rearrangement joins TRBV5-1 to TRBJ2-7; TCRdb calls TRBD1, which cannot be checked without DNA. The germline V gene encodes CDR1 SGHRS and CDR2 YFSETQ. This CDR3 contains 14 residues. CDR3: CASSLVAGAYEQYF.

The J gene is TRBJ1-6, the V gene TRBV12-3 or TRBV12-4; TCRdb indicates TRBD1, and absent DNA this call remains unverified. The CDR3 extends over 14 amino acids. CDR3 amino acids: CASSGQGEVSPLHF.

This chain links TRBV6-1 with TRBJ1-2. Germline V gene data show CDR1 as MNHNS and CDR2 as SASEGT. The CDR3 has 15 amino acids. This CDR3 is CASSEGEVANYGYTF.

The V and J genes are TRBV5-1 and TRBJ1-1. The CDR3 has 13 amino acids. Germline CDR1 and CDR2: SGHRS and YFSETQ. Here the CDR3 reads CASSLGPSAEAFF.

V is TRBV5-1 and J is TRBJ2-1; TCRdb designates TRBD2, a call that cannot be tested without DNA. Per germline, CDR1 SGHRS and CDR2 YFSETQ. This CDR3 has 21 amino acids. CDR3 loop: CASSLGLAGGPSRSSYNEQFF. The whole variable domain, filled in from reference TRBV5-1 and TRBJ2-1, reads KAGVTQTPRYLIKTRGQQVTLSCSPISGHRSVSWYQQTPGQGLQFLFEYFSETQRNKGNFPGRFSGRQFSNSRSEMNVSTLELGDSALYLCASSLGLAGGPSRSSYNEQFFGPGTRLTVL.

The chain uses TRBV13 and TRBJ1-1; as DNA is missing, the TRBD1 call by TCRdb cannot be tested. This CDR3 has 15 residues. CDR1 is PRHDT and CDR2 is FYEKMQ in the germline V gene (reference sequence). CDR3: CASSGGDRGVTEAFF. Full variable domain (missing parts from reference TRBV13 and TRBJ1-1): AAGVIQSPRHLIKEKRETATLKCYPIPRHDTVYWYQQGPGQDPQFLISFYEKMQSDKGSIPDRFSAQQFSDYHSELNMSSLELGDSALYFCASSGGDRGVTEAFFGQGTRLTVV.

The CDR3 reads CASSLASGNEQYF. J is TRBJ2-7 and V is TRBV5-6; TCRdb lists TRBD1, though no DNA is available to test this call. The germline CDR1 and CDR2 sequences are SGHDT and YYEEEE. The CDR3 runs to 13 residues.

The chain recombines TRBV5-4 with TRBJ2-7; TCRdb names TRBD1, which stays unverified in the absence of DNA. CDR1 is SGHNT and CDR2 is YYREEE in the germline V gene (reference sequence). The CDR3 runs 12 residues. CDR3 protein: CASSPRGGEQYF.

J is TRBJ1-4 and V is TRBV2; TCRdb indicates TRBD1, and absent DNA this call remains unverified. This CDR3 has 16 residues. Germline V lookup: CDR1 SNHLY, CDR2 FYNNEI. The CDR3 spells CASRGPQIDFNEKLFF.

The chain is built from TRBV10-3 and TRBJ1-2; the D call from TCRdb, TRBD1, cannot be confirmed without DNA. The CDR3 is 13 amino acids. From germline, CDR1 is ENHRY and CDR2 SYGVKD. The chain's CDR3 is CAIREGTAFGYTF.

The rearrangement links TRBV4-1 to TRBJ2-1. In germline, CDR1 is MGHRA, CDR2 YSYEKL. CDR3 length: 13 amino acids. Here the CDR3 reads CASSQGKANEQFF.

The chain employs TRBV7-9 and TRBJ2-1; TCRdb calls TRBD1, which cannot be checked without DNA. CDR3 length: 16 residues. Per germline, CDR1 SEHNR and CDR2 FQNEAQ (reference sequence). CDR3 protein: CASSLAGQSSYNEQFF.

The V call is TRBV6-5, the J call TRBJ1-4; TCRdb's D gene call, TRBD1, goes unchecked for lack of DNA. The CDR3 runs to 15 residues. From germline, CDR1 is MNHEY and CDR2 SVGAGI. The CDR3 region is CASRPEGATNEKLFF.

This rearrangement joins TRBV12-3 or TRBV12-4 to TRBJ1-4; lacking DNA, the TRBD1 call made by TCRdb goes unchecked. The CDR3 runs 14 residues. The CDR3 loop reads CASRPGRSNEKLFF.